The 20 T cell receptor beta chains given below trace back to one sample, sequenced in a study of molecular identifiers for immune sequencing clone quantification. TCRdb recomputed calls from the PCR reads with MiXCR, one row per CDR3 protein. The data show fewer than 75,000 distinct CDR3 sequences, less than 20% seen once. Sequencing was done on a sample of naive CD8+ T cells from blood, with Jurkat cell RNA spiked in. Indicated subset: FACS-sorted CD8+CD4-CCR7+CD45RA+ naive T cells. The receptors here all came from a human donor in good health. Some libraries in this study had Jurkat cell RNA spiked in.

By sample fraction, this clonotype is medium-sized. The V call is TRBV29-1, the J call TRBJ2-3; TRBD2 matches at 11 bases. In germline, CDR1 is SQVTM, CDR2 ANQGSEA. The CDR3 has 15 amino acids. Germline trimming cut 7 bases from V and 4 bases from J; bases unmatched to any gene: 10. In DNA, the CDR3 is TGCAGCGCAGTCGTCAGGGGACTAGCGGCAGATACGCAGTATTTT. Encoded protein: CSAVVRGLAADTQYF.

This clonotype was found many times. V usage is TRBV2 and J usage is TRBJ1-1, with a possible D match to TRBD1 (5 bases). The CDR3 spans 14 residues. Germline CDR1 is SNHLY and CDR2 is FYNNEI. The V end was cut by 5 bases, the J end by 5 bases, with 15 bases between. The CDR3 protein is CASSITLGETEAFF. DNA for the CDR3: TGTGCCAGCAGTATCACCCTGGGGGAGACTGAAGCTTTCTTT.

This clonotype appeared a few times. The rearrangement joins TRBV5-6 to TRBJ1-2; D not resolved. Germline CDR1 and CDR2: SGHDT and YYEEEE. CDR3 length equals 15 residues. Deletions cut 4 bases from V and 7 bases from J, with 20 bases between. The CDR3 DNA reads as TGTGCCAGCAGCCCCCCCTCGGTTCAGCGAGCTGGCTACACCTTC. Translated, it gives CASSPPSVQRAGYTF.

This clonotype has a count of ten or more. The genes are TRBV28 and TRBJ2-2; D uncertain. CDR1 and CDR2 (germline): MDHEN, SYDVKM. The CDR3 runs 15 residues. The V end was cut by 3 bases, the J end by 3 bases, with 11 bases between. The CDR3 loop reads CASSFAPTDTGELFF. As DNA, the CDR3 is TGTGCCAGCAGTTTTGCTCCTACGGACACCGGGGAGCTGTTTTTT. The complete variable domain, with remaining parts taken from reference TRBV28 and TRBJ2-2, reads DVKVTQSSRYLVKRTGEKVFLECVQDMDHENMFWYRQDPGLGLRLIYFSYDVKMKEKGDIPEGYSVSREKKERFSLILESASTNQTSMYLCASSFAPTDTGELFFGEGSRLTVL.

There are a few counts of this clonotype. A much larger clone differs from this one at a single base, so this may be a read error. The CDR3 bases are TGTGCCAGCAGCCCCTGGATAGCGGGAATCAGCTCCTACAATGAGCAGTCCTTC. This encodes CASSPWIAGISSYNEQSF. The V and J genes are TRBV7-9 and TRBJ2-1; TRBD2 matches 8 bases. The CDR3 covers 18 residues. Germline lookup yields CDR1 SEHNR and CDR2 FQNEAQ (reference sequence).

This clonotype appeared many times. The chain joins TRBV7-2 to TRBJ2-3; TRBD2 matches at 13 bases. Germline CDR1 is SGHTA and CDR2 is FQGNSA. The CDR3 has 14 residues. V lost 4 bases, J lost 9 bases, and 4 bases stayed unmatched. The CDR3 protein is CASSYGTSGATQYF. In DNA form, the CDR3 reads TGTGCCAGCAGCTACGGGACTAGCGGGGCAACGCAGTATTTT.

This clonotype was recorded many times. The chain combines TRBV4-3 with TRBJ2-1; 8 bases map to TRBD2. Per germline, CDR1 LGHNA and CDR2 YSLEER. J gave up 4 bases and V 0 bases, and 2 bases lay outside the gene matches. This CDR3 has 15 amino acids. CDR3 bases: TGCGCCAGCAGCCAAGATCAGCGGGGGTACAATGAGCAGTTCTTC. This translates into CASSQDQRGYNEQFF.

This clonotype was seen once. The genes are TRBV6-2 or TRBV6-3 and TRBJ2-1; D remains ambiguous. The germline V gene has CDR1 MNHEY and CDR2 SVGEGT. CDR3 length: 16 residues. V lost 0 bases to trimming and J lost 7 bases, with 16 bases between them. CDR3 sequence (DNA): TGTGCCAGCAGTTACTCCGACGCGTCGTGGGGAAATGAGCAGTTCTTC. Amino acids: CASSYSDASWGNEQFF.

This clonotype was seen many times. The chain links TRBV25-1 to TRBJ1-1; D is undetermined. Between the trimmed V and J ends, which lost 4 bases and 8 bases, there was a span of 11 bases. The V gene's germline CDR1 is MGHDK and CDR2 SYGVNS. The CDR3 length is 12 residues. CDR3 amino acids: CASSGGTVEAFF. The CDR3 DNA reads as TGTGCCAGCAGTGGAGGTACAGTAGAAGCTTTCTTT. The full variable domain, its missing parts supplied by reference TRBV25-1 and TRBJ1-1, is EADIYQTPRYLVIGTGKKITLECSQTMGHDKMYWYQQDPGMELHLIHYSYGVNSTEKGDLSSESTVSRIRTEHFPLTLESARPSHTSQYLCASSGGTVEAFFGQGTRLTVV.

As to this clonotype: This sequence may be a read error, since a much larger clone differs from it by one base. The rearrangement uses TRBV5-6 and TRBJ2-2; unclear D gene. The CDR3 sequence is 12 residues long. The V gene lost 4 bases and the J gene lost 6 bases, with 7 bases spanning the gap. Germline-derived CDR1 and CDR2 are SGHDT and YYEEEE. CDR3 DNA: TGTGCCAGCAGCGGATACGCCGGGGAGCTGTTTTTT. Its protein is CASSGYAGELFF.

This clonotype was counted many times. The chain uses TRBV28 and TRBJ2-2; possible D gene TRBD1, 5 bases. The CDR3 has 17 residues. Germline V gives CDR1 MDHEN, CDR2 SYDVKM. V dropped 2 bases and J dropped 9 bases, with 22 bases sitting between them. Here the CDR3 DNA reads TGTGCCAGCAGTTTAATCCCCCAGGGAAGCCTGGGGAGGGAGCTGTTTTTT. Its protein product is CASSLIPQGSLGRELFF.

This clonotype was recorded many times. The rearrangement uses TRBV4-3 and TRBJ2-5, with 8 bases that match TRBD2. Losses at the gene ends were 0 bases for V and 4 bases for J; bases not matched to a gene: 13. This CDR3 spans 18 amino acids. Germline V lookup: CDR1 LGHNA, CDR2 YSLEER. The CDR3 DNA sequence: TGCGCCAGCAGCCAAGATTTCCCAGCGGGAGTGAGGGGAGAGACCCAGTACTTC. This gives the protein CASSQDFPAGVRGETQYF.

This clonotype was detected once. A single base separates this from a much larger clone, so it may be a read error. This chain connects TRBV20-1 to TRBJ2-1, with 7 bases that match TRBD2. Germline values: CDR1 DFQATT, CDR2 SNEGSKA (reference sequence). V was pared by 0 bases and J by 6 bases, with 8 bases of the junction left unmatched. This CDR3 spans 15 amino acids. In DNA, the CDR3 is TGCAGTGCTAGAGATCCGGGACTAAGCTTCAATGAGCAGTTCTTC. Its protein is CSARDPGLSFNEQFF.

This clonotype was seen at least ten times. The V and J genes are TRBV19 and TRBJ1-1; D is unresolved. Germline lookup yields CDR1 LNHDA and CDR2 SQIVND (reference sequence). The CDR3 totals 14 residues. Trimming took off 1 base at V and 1 base at J, with 7 bases between the two ends. CDR3 DNA sequence: TGTGCCAGTAGTATAGCTTGGACGAACACTGAAGCTTTCTTT. It codes for CASSIAWTNTEAFF.

CDR3 bases: TGTGCCAGCAGAGGCGGACAGGGGGCGATTCGGGGGCAGTTCTTC. Translating it yields CASRGGQGAIRGQFF. The gene calls are TRBV12-3 or TRBV12-4 and TRBJ2-7, with 11 bases lining up with TRBD1. The J call may be mistaken, given a closer DNA end match to TRBJ2-1. The CDR3 covers 15 residues.

This clonotype was seen repeatedly, ten times or more. The rearrangement uses TRBV12-3 or TRBV12-4 and TRBJ1-1; TRBD1 aligns across 9 bases. The length of the CDR3 is 14 residues. V lost 4 bases, J lost 4 bases, and 4 bases stayed unmatched. CDR3 DNA: TGTGCCAGCAGTTCAAGACAGGGGGGCACTGAAGCTTTCTTT. Its protein product is CASSSRQGGTEAFF.

Note on this clonotype: A much larger clone lies a single base off, so this may be a read error. The chain is built from TRBV10-3 and TRBJ2-1, with 14 bases lining up with TRBD2. The germline CDR1 and CDR2 sequences are ENHRY and SYGVKD. There are 16 residues in the CDR3. The CDR3 loop reads CAIRGTSGSSYSEQFF. The DNA of the CDR3 is TGTGCCATCAGGGGGACTAGCGGGAGCTCCTACAGTGAGCAGTTCTTC.

This clonotype was found many times. This chain connects TRBV20-1 to TRBJ2-5; TRBD2 matches 12 bases. This CDR3 has 15 residues. The germline V gene has CDR1 DFQATT and CDR2 SNEGSKA (reference sequence). The V segment lost 2 bases and the J segment 5 bases; nucleotides outside the gene matches: 6. The CDR3: CSARRGLAGTETQYF. CDR3 nucleotides: TGCAGTGCTAGACGAGGACTAGCGGGAACGGAGACCCAGTACTTC.

Many counts were recorded for this clonotype. As DNA, the CDR3 is TGTGCCAGCAGCGGCGGGCAGGAAAAACTGTTTTTT. Its translation: CASSGGQEKLFF. This chain joins TRBV7-9 and TRBJ1-4; D gene ambiguous. The V end lost 5 bases, the J end lost 8 bases, and 9 bases lay between the germline ends. This CDR3 is built from 12 residues. Germline CDR1 reads SEHNR; CDR2 reads FQNEAQ (reference sequence).

This clonotype showed up just once. The chain uses TRBV20-1 and TRBJ2-7, with 14 bases matching TRBD2. The CDR3 contains 15 residues. Per the germline V gene, CDR1 is DFQATT and CDR2 is SNEGSKA (reference sequence). The CDR3 nucleotides read TGCAGAGCCAAGGGACTAGCGGGAGTCTGGTACGAGCAGTACTTC. This encodes CRAKGLAGVWYEQYF.